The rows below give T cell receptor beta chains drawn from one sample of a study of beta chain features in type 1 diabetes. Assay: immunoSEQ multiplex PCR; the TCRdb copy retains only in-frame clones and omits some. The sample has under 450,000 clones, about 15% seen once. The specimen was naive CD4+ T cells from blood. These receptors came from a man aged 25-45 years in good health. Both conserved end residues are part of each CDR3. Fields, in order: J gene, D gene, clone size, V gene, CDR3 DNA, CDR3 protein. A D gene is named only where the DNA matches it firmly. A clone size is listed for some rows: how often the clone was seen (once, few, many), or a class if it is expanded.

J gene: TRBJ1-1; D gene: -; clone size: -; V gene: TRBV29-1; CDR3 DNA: TGCAGCGTTGTAGGGCAGGAGACTGAAGCTTTCTTT; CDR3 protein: CSVVGQETEAFF
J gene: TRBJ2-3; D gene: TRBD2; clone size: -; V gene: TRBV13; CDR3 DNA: TGTGCCAGCAGCTTAGAGGCGGGGGGGCAGGACACAGATACGCAGTATTTT; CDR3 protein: CASSLEAGGQDTDTQYF
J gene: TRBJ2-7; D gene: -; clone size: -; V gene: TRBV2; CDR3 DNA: TGTGCCAGCAGTGGCCAGTCGACAATCTCCTACGAGCAGTACTTC; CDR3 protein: CASSGQSTISYEQYF
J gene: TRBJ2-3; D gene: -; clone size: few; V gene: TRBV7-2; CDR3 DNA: TGTGCCAGCAGCCGCTGGGCAGGGAGCACAGATACGCAGTATTTT; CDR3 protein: CASSRWAGSTDTQYF
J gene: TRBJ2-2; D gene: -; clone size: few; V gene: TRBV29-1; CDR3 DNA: TGCAGCGCTTCGGACTCGAACACCGGGGAGCTGTTTTTT; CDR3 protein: CSASDSNTGELFF
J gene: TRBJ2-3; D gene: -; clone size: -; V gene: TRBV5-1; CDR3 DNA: TGCGCCAGCAGCCCAAACTGGGACCCTATTAGCACAGATACGCAGTATTTT; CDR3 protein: CASSPNWDPISTDTQYF
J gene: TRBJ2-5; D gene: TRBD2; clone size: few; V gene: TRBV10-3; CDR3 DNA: TGTGCCATCAGCGGGGGGGAGACCCAGTACTTC; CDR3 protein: CAISGGETQYF
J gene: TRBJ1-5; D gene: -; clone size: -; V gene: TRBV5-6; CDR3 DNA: TGTGCCAGCAGCTCTCCGGGGCAGCCCCAGCATTTT; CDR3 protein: CASSSPGQPQHF
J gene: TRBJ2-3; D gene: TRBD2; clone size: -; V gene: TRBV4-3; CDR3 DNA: TGCGCCAGCAGCCAAGAGGCCCTAGCGGGAGGAACAGATACGCAGTATTTT; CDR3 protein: CASSQEALAGGTDTQYF
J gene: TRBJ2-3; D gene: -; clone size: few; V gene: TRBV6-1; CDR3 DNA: TGTGCCAGCACCAGGGACAGCACAGATACGCAGTATTTT; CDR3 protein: CASTRDSTDTQYF
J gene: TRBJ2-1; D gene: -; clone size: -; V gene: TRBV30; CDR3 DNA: TGTGCCTGGAGTGAGACATTCTATTCGGAGTTCTTC; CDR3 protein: CAWSETFYSEFF
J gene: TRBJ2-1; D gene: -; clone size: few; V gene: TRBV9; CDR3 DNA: TGTGCCAGCAGCGTAGATGTTAGATCCTACAATGAGCAGTTCTTC; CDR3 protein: CASSVDVRSYNEQFF
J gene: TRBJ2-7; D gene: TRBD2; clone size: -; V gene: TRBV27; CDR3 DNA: TGTGCCAGCAGGCCCACTAGCGGGGGGCGTTACGAGCAGTACTTC; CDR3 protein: CASRPTSGGRYEQYF
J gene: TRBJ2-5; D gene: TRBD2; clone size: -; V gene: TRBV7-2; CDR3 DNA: TGTGCCACCGTCGCAAAGCGGGGGAGGGAGACCCAGTACTTC; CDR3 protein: CATVAKRGRETQYF
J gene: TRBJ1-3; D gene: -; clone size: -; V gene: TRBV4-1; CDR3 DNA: TGCGCCAGCAGCCCCCGGACGAATGGAAACACCATATATTTT; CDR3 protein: CASSPRTNGNTIYF
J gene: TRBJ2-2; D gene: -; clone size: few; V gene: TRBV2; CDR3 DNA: TGTGCCAGACAGGTTCCCACCGGGGAGCTGTTTTTT; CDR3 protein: CARQVPTGELFF
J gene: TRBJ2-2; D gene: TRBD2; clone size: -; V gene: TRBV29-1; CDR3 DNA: TGCAGCGCCCCGGGAGGAGGCTATTCCCACACCGGGGAGCTGTTTTTT; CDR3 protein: CSAPGGGYSHTGELFF
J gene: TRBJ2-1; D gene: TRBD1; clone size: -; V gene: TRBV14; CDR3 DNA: TGTGCCAGCAGCCAAGTTCGGACTTGGACAGGGGATAATGAGCAGTTCTTC; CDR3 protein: CASSQVRTWTGDNEQFF
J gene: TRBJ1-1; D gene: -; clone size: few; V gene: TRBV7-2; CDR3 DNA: TGTGCCAGCAGCTTGGGCAGGACAACTGAAGCTTTCTTT; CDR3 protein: CASSLGRTTEAFF
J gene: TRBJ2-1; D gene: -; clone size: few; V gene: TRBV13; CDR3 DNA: TGTGCCAGCAGTCGGCTAGCGGCCAGGGGGTACAATGAGCAGTTCTTC; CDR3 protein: CASSRLAARGYNEQFF
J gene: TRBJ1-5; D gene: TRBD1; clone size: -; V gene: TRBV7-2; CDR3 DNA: TGTGCCAGCAGCCAGGACAGGGCTCAGCCCCAGCATTTT; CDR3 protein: CASSQDRAQPQHF
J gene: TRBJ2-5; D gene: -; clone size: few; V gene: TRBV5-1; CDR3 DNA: TGCGCCAGCAGCTTGGACAGGGTCGGGGAGACCCAGTACTTC; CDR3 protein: CASSLDRVGETQYF
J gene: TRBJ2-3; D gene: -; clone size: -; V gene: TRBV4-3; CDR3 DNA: TGCGCCAGCAGCCAAGGCAGAAGAGATACGCAGTATTTT; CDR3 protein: CASSQGRRDTQYF
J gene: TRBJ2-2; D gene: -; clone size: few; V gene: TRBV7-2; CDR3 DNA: TGTGCCAGCAGCTTAGTTTCCGGGGGCCGTACCGGGGAGCTGTTTTTT; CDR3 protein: CASSLVSGGRTGELFF
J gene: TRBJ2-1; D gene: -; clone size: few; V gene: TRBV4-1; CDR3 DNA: TGCGCCAGCAGCCAAGATACGGGAGAGTACAATGAGCAGTTCTTC; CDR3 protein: CASSQDTGEYNEQFF
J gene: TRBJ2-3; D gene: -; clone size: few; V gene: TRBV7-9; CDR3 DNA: TGTGCCAGCAGCCAGGGACTCCGGTCAGATACGCAGTATTTT; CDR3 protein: CASSQGLRSDTQYF
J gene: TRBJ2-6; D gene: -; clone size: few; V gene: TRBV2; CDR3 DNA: TGTGCCAGCAGCAGGGCTGGGGCCAACGTCCTGACTTTC; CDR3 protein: CASSRAGANVLTF
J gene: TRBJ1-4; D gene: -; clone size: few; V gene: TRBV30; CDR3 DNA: TGTGCCTGGAGTATTCCGAGGCCTTTTAATGAAAAACTGTTTTTT; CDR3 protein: CAWSIPRPFNEKLFF
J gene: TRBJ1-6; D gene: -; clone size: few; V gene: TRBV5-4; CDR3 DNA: TGTGCCAGCAGCTTTAAGGGTTCACCCCTCCACTTT; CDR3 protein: CASSFKGSPLHF
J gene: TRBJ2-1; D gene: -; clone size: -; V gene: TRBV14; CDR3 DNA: TGTGCCAGCAGCCTCGTGCTATCCCGCAATGAGCAGTTCTTC; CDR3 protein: CASSLVLSRNEQFF
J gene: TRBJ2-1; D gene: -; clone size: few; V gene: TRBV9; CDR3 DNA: TGTGCCAGCAGCGCCGTCGGCGGTTCCCAGGGGCGTGAGCAGTTCTTC; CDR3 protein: CASSAVGGSQGREQFF
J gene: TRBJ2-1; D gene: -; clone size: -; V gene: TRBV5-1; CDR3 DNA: TGCGCCAGCAGCTTATTGGCAACAACACCCTACAATGAGCAGTTCTTC; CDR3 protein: CASSLLATTPYNEQFF
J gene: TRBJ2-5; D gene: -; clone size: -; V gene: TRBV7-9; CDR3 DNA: TGTGCCAGCAGCTTAGGACTACTCCCCCAAGAGACCCAGTACTTC; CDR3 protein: CASSLGLLPQETQYF
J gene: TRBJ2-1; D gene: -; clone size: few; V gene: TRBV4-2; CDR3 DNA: TGTGCCAGCAGCCAAGATACGGATAGCAGGTACAATGAGCAGTTCTTC; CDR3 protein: CASSQDTDSRYNEQFF
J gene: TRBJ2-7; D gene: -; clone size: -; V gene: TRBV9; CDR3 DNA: TGTGCCAGCAGCGTAGACAGGGCGGCGCAGTACTTC; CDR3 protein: CASSVDRAAQYF
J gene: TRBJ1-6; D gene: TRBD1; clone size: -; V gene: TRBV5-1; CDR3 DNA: TGCGCCAGCAGCTTGGCTGTACGGGACAGGGGTGGTTCACCCCTCCACTTT; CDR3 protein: CASSLAVRDRGGSPLHF
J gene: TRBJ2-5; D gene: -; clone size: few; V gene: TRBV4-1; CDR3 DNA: TGCGCCAGCAGCCAAAGGAGCGGGCAAGAGACCCAGTACTTC; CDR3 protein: CASSQRSGQETQYF
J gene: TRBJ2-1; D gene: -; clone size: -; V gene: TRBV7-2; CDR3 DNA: TGTGCCAGCAGCCCGCGATATGAGCAGTTCTTC; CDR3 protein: CASSPRYEQFF
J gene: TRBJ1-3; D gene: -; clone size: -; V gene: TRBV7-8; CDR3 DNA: TGTGCCAGCAGCTCCTGGAGGGGGGAATCTGGAAACACCATATATTTT; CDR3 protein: CASSSWRGESGNTIYF
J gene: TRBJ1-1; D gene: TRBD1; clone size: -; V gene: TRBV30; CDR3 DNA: TGTGCCTGGAGCGGGACAGGCCATGCCTTGGGTGAAGCTTTCTTT; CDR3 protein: CAWSGTGHALGEAFF
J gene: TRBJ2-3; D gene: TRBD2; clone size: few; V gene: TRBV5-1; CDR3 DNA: TGCGCCAGCAGCAATCGGGACTACTCGGATACGCAGTATTTT; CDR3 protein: CASSNRDYSDTQYF
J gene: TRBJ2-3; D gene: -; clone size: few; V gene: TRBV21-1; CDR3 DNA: TGTGCCAGCAGTCAGGGGGACCACTCTAGCACAGATACGCAGTATTTT; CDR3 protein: CASSQGDHSSTDTQYF
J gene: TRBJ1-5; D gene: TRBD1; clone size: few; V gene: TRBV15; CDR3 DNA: TGTGCCACGGGACAGGCCCGAATTAGCAATCAGCCCCAGCATTTT; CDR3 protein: CATGQARISNQPQHF